Shown below are 21 T cell receptor beta chains from a single sample sequenced in a study of cytomegalovirus exposure and HLA in healthy donors. Use of 60 Vbeta and 13 Jbeta primers characterized the PCR. The table came from immunoSEQ multiplex PCR; TCRdb's copy has only in-frame clones and leaves some out. The sample shows 150,000 or so clones, 60% to 85% of them seen only once. The sequencing sample was made of PBMCs. These TCRs come from a man over 45 in good health and CMV-seropositive.

The rearrangement uses TRBV2 and TRBJ1-5; D unresolved. This CDR3 has 12 residues. V was shortened by 5 bases and J by 0 bases, with 2 bases between the two germline ends. Germline lookup yields CDR1 SNHLY and CDR2 FYNNEI. The CDR3 region is CASSYSNQPQHF. The CDR3 nucleotides read TGTGCCAGCAGTTATAGCAATCAGCCCCAGCATTTT.

The gene calls are TRBV10-2 and TRBJ2-3, with D perhaps matching TRBD2 (7 bases). Germline CDR1 reads WSHSY; CDR2 reads SAAADI. There are 14 residues in the CDR3. Between the trimmed V and J ends, which lost 4 bases and 4 bases, there was a span of 12 bases. The CDR3 here is CASSGNGGPDTQYF. The CDR3, as DNA: TGCGCCAGCAGTGGTAACGGGGGGCCAGATACGCAGTATTTT.

Written as DNA, the CDR3 is TGTGCCAGCAGTACCGGGGGGAACTCCTACGAGCAGTACTTC. Translated: CASSTGGNSYEQYF. This chain uses TRBV27 with TRBJ2-7; TRBD2 matches at 7 bases. J lost 0 bases, V lost 5 bases, and 4 bases had no gene match. This CDR3 spans 14 amino acids. The germline gives CDR1 MNHEY, CDR2 SMNVEV (reference sequence).

This sequence joins TRBV5-1 and TRBJ1-3; the D gene is possibly TRBD1 (5 bases). This CDR3 is 15 amino acids long. V was clipped by 6 bases and J by 0 bases, with 13 bases between them. CDR1 is SGHRS and CDR2 is YFSETQ in the germline V gene. This CDR3 is CASTWQGVSGNTIYF. Here the CDR3 DNA reads TGCGCCAGCACCTGGCAAGGGGTCTCTGGAAACACCATATATTTT.

CDR3 sequence: CASSLAGPGNTIYF. The DNA of the CDR3 is TGTGCCAGCAGCTTAGCGGGGCCTGGAAACACCATATATTTT. The chain combines TRBV7-8 with TRBJ1-3, with a tentative D call TRBD1 (5 bases). V was trimmed by 0 bases and J by 2 bases, leaving 5 bases between them. The CDR3 consists of 14 residues. CDR1 and CDR2 (germline): SGHVS, FQNEAQ.

The V and J genes are TRBV19 and TRBJ2-4; 7 positions agree with TRBD1. Trimming removed 2 bases from V and 1 base from J; junction bases left unmatched: 2. This CDR3 is 15 amino acids long. Germline V gene lookup returns CDR1 LNHDA and CDR2 SQIVND (reference sequence). The CDR3: CASSISTGAKNIQYF. In DNA form, the CDR3 reads TGTGCCAGTAGTATATCGACAGGGGCCAAAAACATTCAGTACTTC. Looking up the rest from reference TRBV19 and TRBJ2-4 gives the full variable domain: DGGITQSPKYLFRKEGQNVTLSCEQNLNHDAMYWYRQDPGQGLRLIYYSQIVNDFQKGDIAEGYSVSREKKESFPLTVTSAQKNPTAFYLCASSISTGAKNIQYFGAGTRLSVL.

The chain recombines TRBV5-8 with TRBJ2-7, with 7 bases identical to TRBD2. This CDR3 is built from 13 residues. Germline CDR1 is SGHTS and CDR2 is YDEGEE. Trimming cost V 1 base and J 4 bases; bases outside gene matches: 2. The CDR3 here is CASSLKLAYEQYF. The DNA of the CDR3 is TGTGCCAGCAGCTTGAAACTAGCGTACGAGCAGTACTTC.

This clone was counted only a few times. The CDR3 DNA is TGTGCCAGCAGCTTGATGACAGGTCGCACAGATACGCAGTATTTT. Protein product: CASSLMTGRTDTQYF. The V call is TRBV5-4, the J call TRBJ2-3; D might be TRBD1 (6 bases). Trimming left V 1 base short and J 1 base short, with 10 bases between. The CDR3 contains 15 residues. Germline loops: CDR1 SGHNT, CDR2 YYREEE (reference sequence).

The chain couples TRBV29-1 to TRBJ1-5; D is unclear. Germline V gives CDR1 SQVTM, CDR2 ANQGSEA. This CDR3 is built from 13 residues. Trimming took 3 bases from V and 5 from J, leaving 11 bases between them. The CDR3 reads CSVEVGRDQPQHF. The CDR3, as DNA: TGCAGCGTTGAGGTAGGGCGGGATCAGCCCCAGCATTTT.

The rearrangement uses TRBV10-3 and TRBJ2-7; 8 nucleotides line up with TRBD1. The CDR3 runs 13 residues. Germline V CDR1 and CDR2: ENHRY, SYGVKD. V lost 8 bases and J lost 4; bases outside the gene matches: 7. The DNA of the CDR3 is TGTGCCATCGGGGGACAGGAGGGATACGAGCAGTACTTC. It is translated as CAIGGQEGYEQYF.

This clone was seen only a few times. The V and J genes are TRBV6-6 and TRBJ1-1; possible D gene TRBD1, 6 bases. Trimming stripped 5 bases from V and 1 base from J, with 14 bases between. The CDR3 spans 15 residues. Germline V CDR1 and CDR2: MNHNY, SVGAGI (reference sequence). In nucleotides, the CDR3 is TGTGCCAGCAGTCAGATACCGACAGGGAACACTGAAGCTTTCTTT. Its translation is CASSQIPTGNTEAFF.

In this sample, this clone turned up a few times. This rearrangement joins TRBV28 to TRBJ2-7, with TRBD1 matching 9 bases. Germline loops: CDR1 MDHEN, CDR2 SYDVKM. V lost 10 bases and J lost 0; bases outside the gene matches: 13. CDR3 size: 16 residues. For the CDR3, the DNA is TGTGCCACCAGGCCCCGAGGGGGACAGGGCTCCTACGAGCAGTACTTC. Its protein is CATRPRGGQGSYEQYF.

The V call is TRBV7-2, the J call TRBJ2-3; 8 bases agree with TRBD2. V lost 5 bases, J lost 6 bases, and 10 bases stayed unmatched. The CDR3 sequence is 15 residues long. CDR1 is SGHTA and CDR2 is FQGNSA in the germline V gene. In DNA, the CDR3 is TGTGCCAGCAGCGCCACGGGGGGGCGTGCGGATACGCAGTATTTT. Amino acid sequence: CASSATGGRADTQYF.

This clone showed up just once. This chain connects TRBV5-4 to TRBJ2-1, with 10 bases identical to TRBD2. Looked up from germline, CDR1 is SGHNT and CDR2 is YYREEE (reference sequence). The CDR3 is 16 residues long. V shed 0 bases and J 6 bases; nucleotides not matched to a gene: 6. CDR3 region: CASSLARSSGGNEQFF. Here the CDR3 DNA reads TGTGCCAGCAGCTTGGCCCGGTCTAGCGGGGGCAATGAGCAGTTCTTC.

This chain uses TRBV10-2 with TRBJ2-7; 7 bases fit TRBD2. The CDR3 has 14 amino acids. Germline loops: CDR1 WSHSY, CDR2 SAAADI. The J segment lost 2 bases and the V segment lost 7 bases, leaving 8 bases of the junction unmatched. CDR3 amino acids: CASTALLAAYEQYF. In DNA, the CDR3 is TGCGCCAGCACAGCCCTCCTAGCGGCCTACGAGCAGTACTTC.

Of note for this clone: Likely a read error: the CDR3 ends without its conserved phenylalanine or tryptophan. V usage is TRBV4-3 and J usage is TRBJ2-7; 8 nucleotides agree with TRBD1. J was trimmed by 4 bases and V by 6 bases; bases with no gene match: 11. The CDR3 is 15 residues long. Germline CDR1 is LGHNA and CDR2 is YSLEER. The CDR3 coding sequence is TGCGCCAGCAGTAGGACGGGACAGGCCAATTACGAGCAGTACCTC. Translating it yields CASSRTGQANYEQYL.

The gene calls are TRBV9 and TRBJ2-1; the D is unclear. The CDR3 extends over 14 amino acids. With 4 bases removed from V and 0 bases from J, the gap between germline ends came to 8 bases. Germline values: CDR1 SGDLS, CDR2 YYNGEE. CDR3 amino acids: CASSKQSSYNEQFF. The CDR3 coding sequence is TGTGCCAGCAGCAAACAGAGCTCCTACAATGAGCAGTTCTTC. The full variable domain, its missing parts supplied by reference TRBV9 and TRBJ2-1, is DSGVTQTPKHLITATGQRVTLRCSPRSGDLSVYWYQQSLDQGLQFLIQYYNGEERAKGNILERFSAQQFPDLHSELNLSSLELGDSALYFCASSKQSSYNEQFFGPGTRLTVL.

The rearrangement joins TRBV9 to TRBJ2-1; D unclear. The CDR3 is 12 residues long. Trimming took 1 base from V and 6 from J, leaving 5 bases between them. CDR1 is SGDLS, CDR2 YYNGEE, per germline. The CDR3 is CASSVTSNEQFF. The CDR3 nucleotides read TGTGCCAGCAGCGTAACGAGCAATGAGCAGTTCTTC.

The chain employs TRBV7-9 and TRBJ1-5; tentatively, D is TRBD1 (5 bases). Germline values: CDR1 SEHNR, CDR2 FQNEAQ (reference sequence). CDR3 length: 13 residues. Deletions cut 1 base from V and 9 bases from J, with 10 bases between. CDR3 residues: CASSLDGGTPQHF. The CDR3 DNA is TGTGCCAGCAGCTTAGACGGGGGGACGCCCCAGCATTTT.

The rearrangement links TRBV7-2 to TRBJ1-2; 7 bases map to TRBD1. V lost 4 bases and J lost 6; bases outside the gene matches: 5. CDR1 SGHTA and CDR2 FQGNSA come from the germline V gene. This CDR3 comprises 13 residues. The CDR3 nucleotides are TGTGCCAGCAGCTCCAGACAGGGAAATGGCTACACCTTC. Protein product: CASSSRQGNGYTF.

The chain carries TRBV7-9 and TRBJ2-1; D gene ambiguous. V lost 3 bases, J lost 4 bases, and 10 bases lay in between. The germline gives CDR1 SEHNR, CDR2 FQNEAQ (reference sequence). This CDR3 spans 14 amino acids. CDR3 sequence reads: CASSFAARYNEQFF. DNA of the CDR3: TGTGCCAGCAGCTTTGCGGCCCGATACAATGAGCAGTTCTTC.